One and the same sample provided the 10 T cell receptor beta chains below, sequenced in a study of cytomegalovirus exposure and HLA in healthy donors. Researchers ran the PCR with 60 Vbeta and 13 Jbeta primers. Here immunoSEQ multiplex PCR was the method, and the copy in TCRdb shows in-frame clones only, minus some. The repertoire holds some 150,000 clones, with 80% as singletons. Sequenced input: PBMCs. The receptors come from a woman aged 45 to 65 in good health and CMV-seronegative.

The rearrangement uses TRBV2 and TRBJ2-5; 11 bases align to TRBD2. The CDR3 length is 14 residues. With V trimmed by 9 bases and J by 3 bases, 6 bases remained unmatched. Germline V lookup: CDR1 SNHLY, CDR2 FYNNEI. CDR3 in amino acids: CARSASGGKETQYF. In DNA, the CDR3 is TGTGCCAGATCGGCTAGCGGGGGGAAAGAGACCCAGTACTTC.

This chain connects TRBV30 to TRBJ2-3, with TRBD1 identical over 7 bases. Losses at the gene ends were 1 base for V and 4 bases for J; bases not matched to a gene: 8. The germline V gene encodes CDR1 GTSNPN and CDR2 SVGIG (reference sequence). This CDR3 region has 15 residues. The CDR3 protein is CAWSGGQPGADTQYF. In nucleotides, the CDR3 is TGTGCCTGGAGTGGGGGACAGCCCGGCGCAGATACGCAGTATTTT. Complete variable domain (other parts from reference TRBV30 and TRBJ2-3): SQTIHQWPATLVQPVGSPLSLECTVEGTSNPNLYWYRQAAGRGLQLLFYSVGIGQISSEVPQNLSASRPQDRQFILSSKKLLLSDSGFYLCAWSGGQPGADTQYFGPGTRLTVL.

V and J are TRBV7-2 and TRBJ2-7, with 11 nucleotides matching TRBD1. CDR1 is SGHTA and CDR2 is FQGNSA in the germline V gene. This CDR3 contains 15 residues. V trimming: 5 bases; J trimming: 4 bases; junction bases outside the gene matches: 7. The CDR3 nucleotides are TGTGCCAGCAGCCGCATCGGGACAGGGGGGTACGAGCAGTACTTC. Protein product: CASSRIGTGGYEQYF.

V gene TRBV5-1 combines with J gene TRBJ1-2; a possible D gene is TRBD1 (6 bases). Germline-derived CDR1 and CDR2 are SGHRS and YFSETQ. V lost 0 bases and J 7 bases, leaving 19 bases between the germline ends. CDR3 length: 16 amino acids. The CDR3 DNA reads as TGCGCCAGCAGCTTGGAAGTGGCAGGGTCCAGGGGTGGCTACACCTTC. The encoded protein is CASSLEVAGSRGGYTF.

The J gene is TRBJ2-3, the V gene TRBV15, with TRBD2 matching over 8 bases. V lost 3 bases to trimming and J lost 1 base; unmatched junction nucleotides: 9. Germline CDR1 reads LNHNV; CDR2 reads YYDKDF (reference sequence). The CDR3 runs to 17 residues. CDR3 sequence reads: CATSSPRGGFGTDTQYF. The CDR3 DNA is TGTGCCACCAGCAGTCCCCGGGGGGGTTTTGGCACAGATACGCAGTATTTT. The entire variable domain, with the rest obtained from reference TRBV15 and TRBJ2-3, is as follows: DAMVIQNPRYQVTQFGKPVTLSCSQTLNHNVMYWYQQKSSQAPKLLFHYYDKDFNNEADTPDNFQSRRPNTSFCFLDIRSPGLGDTAMYLCATSSPRGGFGTDTQYFGPGTRLTVL.

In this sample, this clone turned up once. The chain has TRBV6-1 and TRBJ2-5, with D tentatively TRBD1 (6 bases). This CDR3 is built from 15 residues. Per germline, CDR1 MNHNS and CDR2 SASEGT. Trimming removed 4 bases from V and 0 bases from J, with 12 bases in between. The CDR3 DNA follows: TGTGCCAGCAGTGGTCCAGGGGAACACCAAGAGACCCAGTACTTC. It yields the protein CASSGPGEHQETQYF.

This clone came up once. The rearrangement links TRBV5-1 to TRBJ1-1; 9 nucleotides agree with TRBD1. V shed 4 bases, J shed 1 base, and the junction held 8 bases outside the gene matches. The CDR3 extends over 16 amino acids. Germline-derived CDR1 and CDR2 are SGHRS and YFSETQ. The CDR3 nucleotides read TGCGCCAGCAGCCGTAATACGGGACAGGGGAACACTGAAGCTTTCTTT. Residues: CASSRNTGQGNTEAFF.

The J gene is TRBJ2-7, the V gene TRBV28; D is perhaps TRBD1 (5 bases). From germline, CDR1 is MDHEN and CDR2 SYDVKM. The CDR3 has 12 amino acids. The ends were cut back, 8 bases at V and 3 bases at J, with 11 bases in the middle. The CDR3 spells CASGAIRYEQYF. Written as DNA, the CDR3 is TGTGCCAGCGGGGCGATACGCTACGAGCAGTACTTC.

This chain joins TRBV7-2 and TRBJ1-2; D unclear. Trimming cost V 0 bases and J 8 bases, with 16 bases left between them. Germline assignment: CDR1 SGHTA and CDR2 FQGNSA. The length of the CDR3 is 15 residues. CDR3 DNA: TGTGCCAGCAGCTTAGCGAGAGAGGCCCACAACGGCTACACCTTC. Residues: CASSLAREAHNGYTF. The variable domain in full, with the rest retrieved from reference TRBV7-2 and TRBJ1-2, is GAGVSQSPSNKVTEKGKDVELRCDPISGHTALYWYRQSLGQGLEFLIYFQGNSAPDKSGLPSDRFSAERTGGSVSTLTIQRTQQEDSAVYLCASSLAREAHNGYTFGSGTRLTVV.

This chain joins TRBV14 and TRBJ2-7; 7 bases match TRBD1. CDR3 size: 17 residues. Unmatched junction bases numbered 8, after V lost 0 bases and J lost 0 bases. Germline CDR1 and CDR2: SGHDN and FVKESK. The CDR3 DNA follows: TGTGCCAGCAGCCAAGATGGGACAGACTTAAGCTCCTACGAGCAGTACTTC. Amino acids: CASSQDGTDLSSYEQYF.